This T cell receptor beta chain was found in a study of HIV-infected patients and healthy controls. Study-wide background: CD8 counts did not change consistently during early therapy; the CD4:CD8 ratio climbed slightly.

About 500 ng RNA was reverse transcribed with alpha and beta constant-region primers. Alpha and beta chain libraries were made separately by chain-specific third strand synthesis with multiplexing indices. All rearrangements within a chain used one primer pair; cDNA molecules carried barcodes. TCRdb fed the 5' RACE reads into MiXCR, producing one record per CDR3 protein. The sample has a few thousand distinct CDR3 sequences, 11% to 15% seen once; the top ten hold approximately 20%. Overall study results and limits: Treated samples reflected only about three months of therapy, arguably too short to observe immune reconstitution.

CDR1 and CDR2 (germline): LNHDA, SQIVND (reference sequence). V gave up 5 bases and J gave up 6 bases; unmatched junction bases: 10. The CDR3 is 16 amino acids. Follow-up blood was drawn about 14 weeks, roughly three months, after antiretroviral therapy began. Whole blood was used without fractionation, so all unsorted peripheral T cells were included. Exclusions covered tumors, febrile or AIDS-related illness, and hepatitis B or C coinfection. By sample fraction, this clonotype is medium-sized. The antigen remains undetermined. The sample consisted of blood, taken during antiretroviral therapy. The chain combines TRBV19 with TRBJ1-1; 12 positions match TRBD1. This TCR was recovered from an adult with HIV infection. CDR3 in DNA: TGTGCCAGTAGTCTCCTGGGACAGGGGGCTGCCTCTGAAGCTTTCTTT. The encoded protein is CASSLLGQGAASEAFF.